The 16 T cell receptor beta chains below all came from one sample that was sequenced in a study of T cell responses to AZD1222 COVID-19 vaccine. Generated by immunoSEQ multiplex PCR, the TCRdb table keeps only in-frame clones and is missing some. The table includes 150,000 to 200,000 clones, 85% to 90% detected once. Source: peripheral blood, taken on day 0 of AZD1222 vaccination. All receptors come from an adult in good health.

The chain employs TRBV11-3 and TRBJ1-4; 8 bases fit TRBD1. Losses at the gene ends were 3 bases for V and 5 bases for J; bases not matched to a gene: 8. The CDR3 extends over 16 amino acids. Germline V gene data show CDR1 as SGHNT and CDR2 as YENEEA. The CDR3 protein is CASSLRLSGGNEKLFF. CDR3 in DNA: TGTGCCAGCAGCTTGCGTCTGTCAGGGGGCAATGAAAAACTGTTTTTT.

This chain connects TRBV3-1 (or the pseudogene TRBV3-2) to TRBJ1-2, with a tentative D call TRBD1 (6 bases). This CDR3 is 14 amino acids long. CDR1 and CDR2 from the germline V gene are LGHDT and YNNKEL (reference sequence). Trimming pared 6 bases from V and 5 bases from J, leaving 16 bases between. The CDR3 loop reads CASSLKDRRYGYTF. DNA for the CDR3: TGTGCCAGCAGTCTGAAGGACAGACGATATGGCTACACCTTC.

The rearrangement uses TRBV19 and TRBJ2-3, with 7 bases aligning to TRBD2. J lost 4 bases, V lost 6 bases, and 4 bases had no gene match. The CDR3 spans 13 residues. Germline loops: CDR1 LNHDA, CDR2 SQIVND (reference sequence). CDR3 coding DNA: TGTGCCAGTAGAGCGGGGTGGGCAGATACGCAGTATTTT. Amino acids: CASRAGWADTQYF.

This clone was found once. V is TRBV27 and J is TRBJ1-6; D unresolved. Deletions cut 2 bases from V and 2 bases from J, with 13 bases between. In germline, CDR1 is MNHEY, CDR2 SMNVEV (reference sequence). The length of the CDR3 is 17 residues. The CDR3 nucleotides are TGTGCCAGCAGTTTACAGCAGACACCAACCTATAATTCACCCCTCCACTTT. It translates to CASSLQQTPTYNSPLHF.

The CDR3 is CAWSVRGEGYTEAFF. CDR3 nucleotide sequence: TGTGCCTGGAGTGTTAGGGGAGAGGGTTACACTGAAGCTTTCTTT. The rearrangement uses TRBV30 and TRBJ1-1, with D possibly matching TRBD1 (5 bases). Germline V gene lookup returns CDR1 GTSNPN and CDR2 SVGIG (reference sequence). Trimming removed 0 bases from V and 3 bases from J, with 14 bases in between. CDR3 length: 15 residues. The full variable domain, in which reference TRBV30 and TRBJ1-1 provide the parts outside the CDR3, is SQTIHQWPATLVQPVGSPLSLECTVEGTSNPNLYWYRQAAGRGLQLLFYSVGIGQISSEVPQNLSASRPQDRQFILSSKKLLLSDSGFYLCAWSVRGEGYTEAFFGQGTRLTVV.

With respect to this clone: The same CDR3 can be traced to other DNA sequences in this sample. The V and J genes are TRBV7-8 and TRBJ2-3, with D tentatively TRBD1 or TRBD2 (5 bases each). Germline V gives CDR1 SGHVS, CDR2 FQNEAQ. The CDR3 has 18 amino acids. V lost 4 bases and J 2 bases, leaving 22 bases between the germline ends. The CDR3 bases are TGTGCCAGCAGCTCCCCCCCGATACAACTAGGGGACACAGATACGCAGTATTTT. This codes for CASSSPPIQLGDTDTQYF.

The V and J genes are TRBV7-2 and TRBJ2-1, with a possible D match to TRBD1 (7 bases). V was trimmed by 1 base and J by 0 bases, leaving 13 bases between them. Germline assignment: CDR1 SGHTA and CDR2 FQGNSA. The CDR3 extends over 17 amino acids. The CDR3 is CASSLEYQGGSYNEQFF. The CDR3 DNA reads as TGTGCCAGCAGCTTAGAGTATCAGGGGGGCTCCTACAATGAGCAGTTCTTC.

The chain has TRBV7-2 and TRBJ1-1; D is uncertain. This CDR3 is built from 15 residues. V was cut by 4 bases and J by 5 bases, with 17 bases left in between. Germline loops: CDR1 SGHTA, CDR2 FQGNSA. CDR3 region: CASSSHRPPVTEAFF. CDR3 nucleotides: TGTGCCAGCAGCTCCCACCGGCCCCCTGTAACTGAAGCTTTCTTT. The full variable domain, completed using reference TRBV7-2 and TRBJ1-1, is GAGVSQSPSNKVTEKGKDVELRCDPISGHTALYWYRQSLGQGLEFLIYFQGNSAPDKSGLPSDRFSAERTGGSVSTLTIQRTQQEDSAVYLCASSSHRPPVTEAFFGQGTRLTVV.

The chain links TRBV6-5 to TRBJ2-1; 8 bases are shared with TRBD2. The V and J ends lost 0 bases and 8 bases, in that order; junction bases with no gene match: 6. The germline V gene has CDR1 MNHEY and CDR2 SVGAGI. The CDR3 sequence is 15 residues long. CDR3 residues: CASSYSTGGRYEQFF. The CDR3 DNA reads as TGTGCCAGCAGTTACTCGACGGGGGGGCGCTATGAGCAGTTCTTC.

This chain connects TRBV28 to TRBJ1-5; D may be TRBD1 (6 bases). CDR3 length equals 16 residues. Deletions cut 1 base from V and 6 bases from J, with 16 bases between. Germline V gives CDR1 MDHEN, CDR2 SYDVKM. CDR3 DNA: TGTGCCAGCAGTTTATCTTCAGGGAAAGGGGGTCAGCCCCAGCATTTT. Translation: CASSLSSGKGGQPQHF.

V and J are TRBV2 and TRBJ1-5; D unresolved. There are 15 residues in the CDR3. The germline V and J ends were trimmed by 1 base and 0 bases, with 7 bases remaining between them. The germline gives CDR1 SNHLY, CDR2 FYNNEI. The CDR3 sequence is CASSEGKYSNQPQHF. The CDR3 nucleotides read TGTGCCAGCAGTGAAGGAAAGTATAGCAATCAGCCCCAGCATTTT.

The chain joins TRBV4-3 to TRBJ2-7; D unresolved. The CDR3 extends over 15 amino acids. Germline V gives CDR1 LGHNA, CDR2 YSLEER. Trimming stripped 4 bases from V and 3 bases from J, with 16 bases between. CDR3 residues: CASSRILQPLYEQYF. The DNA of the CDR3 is TGCGCCAGCAGCCGAATCCTACAGCCCCTCTACGAGCAGTACTTC.

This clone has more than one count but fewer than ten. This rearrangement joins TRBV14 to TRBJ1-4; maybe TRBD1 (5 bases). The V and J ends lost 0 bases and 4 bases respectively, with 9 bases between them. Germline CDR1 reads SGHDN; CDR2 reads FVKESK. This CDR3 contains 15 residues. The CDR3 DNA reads TGTGCCAGCAGCCAAGATCAGGGTCGTAATGAAAAACTGTTTTTT. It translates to CASSQDQGRNEKLFF.

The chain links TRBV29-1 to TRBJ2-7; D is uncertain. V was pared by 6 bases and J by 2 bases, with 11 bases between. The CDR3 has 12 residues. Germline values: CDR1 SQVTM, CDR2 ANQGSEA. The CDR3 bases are TGCAGCGTCGGTAATCGGCCCTACGAGCAGTACTTC. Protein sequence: CSVGNRPYEQYF.

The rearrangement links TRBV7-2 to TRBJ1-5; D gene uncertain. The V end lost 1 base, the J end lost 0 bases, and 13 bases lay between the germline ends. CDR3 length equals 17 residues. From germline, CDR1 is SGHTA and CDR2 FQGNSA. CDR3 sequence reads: CASSLDRYLYSNQPQHF. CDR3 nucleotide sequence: TGTGCCAGCAGCTTAGACAGATACCTCTATAGCAATCAGCCCCAGCATTTT. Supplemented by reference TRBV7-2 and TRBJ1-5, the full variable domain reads GAGVSQSPSNKVTEKGKDVELRCDPISGHTALYWYRQSLGQGLEFLIYFQGNSAPDKSGLPSDRFSAERTGGSVSTLTIQRTQQEDSAVYLCASSLDRYLYSNQPQHFGDGTRLSIL.

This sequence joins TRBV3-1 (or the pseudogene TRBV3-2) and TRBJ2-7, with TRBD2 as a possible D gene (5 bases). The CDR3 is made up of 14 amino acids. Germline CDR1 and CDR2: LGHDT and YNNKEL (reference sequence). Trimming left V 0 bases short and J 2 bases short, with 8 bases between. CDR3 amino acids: CASSQDSGTYEQYF. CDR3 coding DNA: TGTGCCAGCAGCCAAGACTCGGGAACCTACGAGCAGTACTTC.